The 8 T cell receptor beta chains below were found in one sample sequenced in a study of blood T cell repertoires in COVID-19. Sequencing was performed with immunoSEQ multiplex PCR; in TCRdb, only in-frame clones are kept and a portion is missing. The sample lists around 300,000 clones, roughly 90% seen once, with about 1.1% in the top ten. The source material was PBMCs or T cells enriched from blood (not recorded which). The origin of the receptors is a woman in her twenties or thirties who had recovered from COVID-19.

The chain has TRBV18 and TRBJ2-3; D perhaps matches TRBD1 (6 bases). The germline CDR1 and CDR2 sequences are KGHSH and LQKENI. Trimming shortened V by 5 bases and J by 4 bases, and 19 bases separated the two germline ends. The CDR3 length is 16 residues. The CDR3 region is CASSSLTGREPDTQYF. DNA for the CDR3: TGTGCCAGCTCATCACTCACAGGGCGTGAGCCAGATACGCAGTATTTT.

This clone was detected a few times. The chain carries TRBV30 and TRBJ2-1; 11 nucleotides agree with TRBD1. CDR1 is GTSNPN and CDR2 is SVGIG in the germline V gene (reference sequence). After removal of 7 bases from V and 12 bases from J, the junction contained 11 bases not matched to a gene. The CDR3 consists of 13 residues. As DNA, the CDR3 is TGTGCCTTGGGACAGGGGGAAATGAGAGGGCAGTTCTTC. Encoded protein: CALGQGEMRGQFF.

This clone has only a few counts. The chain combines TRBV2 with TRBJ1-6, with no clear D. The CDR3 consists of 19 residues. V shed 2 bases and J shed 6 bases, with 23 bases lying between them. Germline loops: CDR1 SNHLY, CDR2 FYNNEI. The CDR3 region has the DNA TGTGCCAGCAGTGAAAACGTTGTTGACGGGTCAGAAAGTAATTCACCCCTCCACTTT. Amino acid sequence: CASSENVVDGSESNSPLHF.

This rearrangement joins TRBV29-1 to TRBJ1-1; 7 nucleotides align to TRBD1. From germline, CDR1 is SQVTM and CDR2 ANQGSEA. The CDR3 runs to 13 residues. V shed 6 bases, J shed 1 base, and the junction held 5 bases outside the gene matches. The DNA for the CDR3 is TGCAGCGTGAGGGGGCAGGCGAACACTGAAGCTTTCTTT. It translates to CSVRGQANTEAFF. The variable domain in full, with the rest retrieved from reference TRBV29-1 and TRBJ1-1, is SAVISQKPSRDICQRGTSLTIQCQVDSQVTMMFWYRQQPGQSLTLIATANQGSEATYESGFVIDKFPISRPNLTFSTLTVSNMSPEDSSIYLCSVRGQANTEAFFGQGTRLTVV.

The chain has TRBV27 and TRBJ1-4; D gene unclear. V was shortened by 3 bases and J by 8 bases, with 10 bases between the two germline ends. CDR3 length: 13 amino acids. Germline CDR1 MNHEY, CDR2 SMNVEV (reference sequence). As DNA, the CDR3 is TGTGCCAGCAGTTTGAACCCCAGAGAAAAACTGTTTTTT. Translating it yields CASSLNPREKLFF.

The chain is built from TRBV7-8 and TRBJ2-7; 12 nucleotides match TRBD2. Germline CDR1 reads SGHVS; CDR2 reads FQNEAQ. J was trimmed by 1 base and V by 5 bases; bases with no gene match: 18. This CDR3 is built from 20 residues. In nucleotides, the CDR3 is TGTGCCAGCAGCGCCCCTCTCAGGGGGACTAGCGGGTCATTATCCTACGAGCAGTACTTC. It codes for CASSAPLRGTSGSLSYEQYF. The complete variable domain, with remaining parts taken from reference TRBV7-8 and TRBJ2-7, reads GAGVSQSPRYKVAKRGQDVALRCDPISGHVSLFWYQQALGQGPEFLTYFQNEAQLDKSGLPSDRFFAERPEGSVSTLKIQRTQQEDSAVYLCASSAPLRGTSGSLSYEQYFGPGTRLTVT.

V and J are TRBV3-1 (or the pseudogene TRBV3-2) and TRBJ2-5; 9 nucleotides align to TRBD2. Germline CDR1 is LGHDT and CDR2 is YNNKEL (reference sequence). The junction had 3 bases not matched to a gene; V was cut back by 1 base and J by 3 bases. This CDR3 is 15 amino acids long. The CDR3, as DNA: TGTGCCAGCAGCCAAGGATCTAGCGGGAAAGAGACCCAGTACTTC. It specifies CASSQGSSGKETQYF.

Here the CDR3 reads CASSARGQDYGYTF. In nucleotides, the CDR3 is TGTGCCAGCAGCGCCAGGGGGCAGGACTATGGCTACACCTTC. The gene calls are TRBV5-6 and TRBJ1-2; 8 bases fit TRBD1. Germline V CDR1 and CDR2: SGHDT, YYEEEE. The CDR3 is made up of 14 amino acids. V was pared by 4 bases and J by 3 bases, with 5 bases of the junction left unmatched. The whole variable domain, remainder taken from reference TRBV5-6 and TRBJ1-2, is DAGVTQSPTHLIKTRGQQVTLRCSPKSGHDTVSWYQQALGQGPQFIFQYYEEEERQRGNFPDRFSGHQFPNYSSELNVNALLLGDSALYLCASSARGQDYGYTFGSGTRLTVV.